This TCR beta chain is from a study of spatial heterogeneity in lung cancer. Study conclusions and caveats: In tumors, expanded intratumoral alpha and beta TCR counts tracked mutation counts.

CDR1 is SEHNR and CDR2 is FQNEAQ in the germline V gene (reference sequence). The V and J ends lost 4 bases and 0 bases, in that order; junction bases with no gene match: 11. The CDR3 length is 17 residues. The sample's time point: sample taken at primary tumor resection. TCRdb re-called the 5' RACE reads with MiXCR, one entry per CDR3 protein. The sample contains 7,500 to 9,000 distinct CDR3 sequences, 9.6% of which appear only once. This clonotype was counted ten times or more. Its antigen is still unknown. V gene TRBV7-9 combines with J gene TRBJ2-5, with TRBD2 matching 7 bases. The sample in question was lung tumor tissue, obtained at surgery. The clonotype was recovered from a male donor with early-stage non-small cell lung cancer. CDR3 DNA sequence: TGTGCCAGCAGCTCCGCAGGGAGCGGGGAAAACCAAGAGACCCAGTACTTC. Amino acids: CASSSAGSGENQETQYF.